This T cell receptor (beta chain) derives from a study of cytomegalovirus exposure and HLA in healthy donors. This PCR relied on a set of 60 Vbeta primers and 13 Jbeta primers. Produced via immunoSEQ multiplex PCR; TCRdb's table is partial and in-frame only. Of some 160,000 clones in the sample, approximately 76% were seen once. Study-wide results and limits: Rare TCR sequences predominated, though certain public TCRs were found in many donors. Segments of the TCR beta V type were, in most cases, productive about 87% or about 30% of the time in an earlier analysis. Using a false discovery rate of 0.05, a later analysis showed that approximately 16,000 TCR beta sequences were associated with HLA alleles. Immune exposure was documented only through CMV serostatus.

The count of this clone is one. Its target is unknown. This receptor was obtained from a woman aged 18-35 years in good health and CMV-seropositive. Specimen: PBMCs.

CDR3 in DNA: TGTGCCAGCAGTCCCCGGGCCGGGATAGAAAAACTGTTTTTT. Residues: CASSPRAGIEKLFF. This chain joins TRBV6-6 and TRBJ1-4; unclear D gene. The CDR3 length is 14 residues. Trimming took off 5 bases at V and 8 bases at J, with 15 bases between the two ends. Germline V gives CDR1 MNHNY, CDR2 SVGAGI (reference sequence).